The entry that follows covers one T cell receptor (beta chain) sequence. Its antigen is not known. Profiled with immunoSEQ multiplex PCR; TCRdb holds only in-frame clones, not every one. This repertoire shows more than 110,000 clones, around nine tenths found once; its top ten account for 2.5% to 3.5%. The data stem from a study of T cell responses to AZD1222 COVID-19 vaccine. Findings of the study overall: In a largely white British group with more females than males, clonal diversity was possibly underestimated. Distributed over spike, vaccine-associated CD4 TCRs predominated at 160-218 and 743-854.

Germline loops: CDR1 ENHRY, CDR2 SYGVKD. V was pared by 6 bases and J by 4 bases, with 12 bases between. This CDR3 contains 14 residues. Sequenced here: peripheral blood, sampled 28 days after the second AZD1222 dose. This TCR was sampled from an adult who received the AZD1222 COVID-19 vaccine. J is TRBJ2-2 and V is TRBV10-3, with D perhaps matching TRBD1 (6 bases). The CDR3 DNA reads as TGTGCCATCAGCCTGGACAGTTTCACCGGGGAGCTGTTTTTT. Translating it yields CAISLDSFTGELFF.